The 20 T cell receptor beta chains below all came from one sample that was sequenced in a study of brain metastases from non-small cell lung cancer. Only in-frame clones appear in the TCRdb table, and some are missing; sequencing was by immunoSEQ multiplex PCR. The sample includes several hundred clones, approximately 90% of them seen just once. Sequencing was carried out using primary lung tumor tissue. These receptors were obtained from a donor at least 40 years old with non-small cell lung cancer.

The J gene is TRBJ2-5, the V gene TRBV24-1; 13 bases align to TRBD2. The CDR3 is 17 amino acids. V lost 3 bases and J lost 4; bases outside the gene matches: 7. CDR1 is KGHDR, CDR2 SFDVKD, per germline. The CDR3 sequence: CATSDPGTSGKGETQYF. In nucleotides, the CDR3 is TGTGCCACCAGTGATCCGGGGACTAGCGGGAAAGGAGAGACCCAGTACTTC.

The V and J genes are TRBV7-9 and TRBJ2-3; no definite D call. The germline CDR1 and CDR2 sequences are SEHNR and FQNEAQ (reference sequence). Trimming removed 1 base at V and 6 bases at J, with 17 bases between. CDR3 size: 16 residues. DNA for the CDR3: TGTGCCAGCAGCTTAGGGCAGTCTGTCAAGCTGGATACGCAGTATTTT. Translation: CASSLGQSVKLDTQYF.

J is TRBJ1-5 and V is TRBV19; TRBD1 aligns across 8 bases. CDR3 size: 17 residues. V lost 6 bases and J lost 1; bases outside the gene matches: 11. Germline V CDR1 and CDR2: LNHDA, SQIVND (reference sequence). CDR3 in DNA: TGTGCCAGTAGCGCCGACAGGGGAAAGCCAAGCAATCAGCCCCAGCATTTT. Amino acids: CASSADRGKPSNQPQHF.

CDR3 loop: CATRRSVQETQYF. The CDR3 nucleotides read TGTGCCACCAGGCGAAGCGTACAAGAGACCCAGTACTTC. This chain uses TRBV24-1 with TRBJ2-5; no definite D call. The V end lost 7 bases, the J end lost 2 bases, and 10 bases lay between the germline ends. CDR3 size: 13 residues. Germline loops: CDR1 KGHDR, CDR2 SFDVKD.

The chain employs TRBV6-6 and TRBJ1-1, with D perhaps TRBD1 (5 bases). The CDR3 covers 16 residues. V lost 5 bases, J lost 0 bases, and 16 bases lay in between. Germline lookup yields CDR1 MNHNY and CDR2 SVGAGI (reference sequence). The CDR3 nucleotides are TGTGCCAGCAGTCGATGGACGGGACGAATGAACACTGAAGCTTTCTTT. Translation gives CASSRWTGRMNTEAFF.

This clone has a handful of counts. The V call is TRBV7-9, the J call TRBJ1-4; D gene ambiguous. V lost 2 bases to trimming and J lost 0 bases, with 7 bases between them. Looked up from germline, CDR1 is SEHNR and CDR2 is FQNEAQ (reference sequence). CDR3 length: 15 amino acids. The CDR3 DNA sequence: TGTGCCAGCAGCTTACCTCGGACAACTAATGAAAAACTGTTTTTT. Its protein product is CASSLPRTTNEKLFF.

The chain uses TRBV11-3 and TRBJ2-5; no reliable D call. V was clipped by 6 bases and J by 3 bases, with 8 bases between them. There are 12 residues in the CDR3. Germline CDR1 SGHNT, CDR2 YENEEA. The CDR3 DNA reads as TGTGCCAGCAGACGTACGGAAGAGACCCAGTACTTC. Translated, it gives CASRRTEETQYF.

The CDR3 coding sequence is TGTGCCAGCAGCTTGGAACTAGCGGCGGGGACCCAGTACTTC. Protein sequence: CASSLELAAGTQYF. V and J are TRBV5-5 and TRBJ2-5; 8 nucleotides align to TRBD2. CDR1 and CDR2 from the germline V gene are SGHKS and YYEKEE (reference sequence). Trimming cost V 0 bases and J 7 bases; bases outside gene matches: 5. CDR3 length: 14 amino acids.

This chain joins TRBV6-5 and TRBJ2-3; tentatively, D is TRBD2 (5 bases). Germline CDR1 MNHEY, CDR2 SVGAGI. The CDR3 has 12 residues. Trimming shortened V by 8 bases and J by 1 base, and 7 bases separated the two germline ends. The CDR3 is CASLGGTDTQYF. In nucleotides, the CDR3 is TGTGCCAGCCTCGGGGGCACAGATACGCAGTATTTT.

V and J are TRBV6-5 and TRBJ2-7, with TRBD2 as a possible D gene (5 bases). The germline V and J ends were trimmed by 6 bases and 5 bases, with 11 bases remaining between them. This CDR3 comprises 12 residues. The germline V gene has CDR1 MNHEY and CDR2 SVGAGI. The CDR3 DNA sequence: TGTGCCAGCAGCCAGGCCGGGGACGAGCAGTACTTC. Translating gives CASSQAGDEQYF.

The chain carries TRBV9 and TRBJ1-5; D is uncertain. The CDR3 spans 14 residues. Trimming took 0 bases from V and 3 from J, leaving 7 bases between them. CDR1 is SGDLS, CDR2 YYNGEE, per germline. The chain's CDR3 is CASSVEDNNQPQHF. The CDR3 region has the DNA TGTGCCAGCAGCGTAGAAGACAACAATCAGCCCCAGCATTTT.

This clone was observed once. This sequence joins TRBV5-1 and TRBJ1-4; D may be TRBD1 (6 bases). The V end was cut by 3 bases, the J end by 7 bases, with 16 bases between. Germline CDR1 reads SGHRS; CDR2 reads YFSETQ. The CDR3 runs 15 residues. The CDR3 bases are TGCGCCAGCAGCTCAACAGGGAGGCAGAGTGAAAAACTGTTTTTT. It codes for CASSSTGRQSEKLFF.

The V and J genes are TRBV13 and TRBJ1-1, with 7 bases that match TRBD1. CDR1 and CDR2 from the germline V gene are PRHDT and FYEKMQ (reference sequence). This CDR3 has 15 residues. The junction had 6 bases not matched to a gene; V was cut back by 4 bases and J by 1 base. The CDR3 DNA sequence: TGTGCCAGCAGCTCATCCTCAGGGGGGAACACTGAAGCTTTCTTT. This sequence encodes CASSSSSGGNTEAFF.

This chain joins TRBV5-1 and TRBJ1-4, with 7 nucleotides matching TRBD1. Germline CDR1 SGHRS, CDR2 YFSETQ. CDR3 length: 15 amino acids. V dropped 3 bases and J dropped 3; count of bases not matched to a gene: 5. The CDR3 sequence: CASSSQGPPNEKLFF. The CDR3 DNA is TGCGCCAGCAGCTCACAGGGGCCCCCTAATGAAAAACTGTTTTTT.

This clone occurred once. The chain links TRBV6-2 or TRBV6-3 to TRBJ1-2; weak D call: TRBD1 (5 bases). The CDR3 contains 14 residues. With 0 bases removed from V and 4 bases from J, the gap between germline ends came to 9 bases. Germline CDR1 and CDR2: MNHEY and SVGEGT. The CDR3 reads CASSYSTDTYGYTF. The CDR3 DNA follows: TGTGCCAGCAGTTACTCGACAGATACCTATGGCTACACCTTC.

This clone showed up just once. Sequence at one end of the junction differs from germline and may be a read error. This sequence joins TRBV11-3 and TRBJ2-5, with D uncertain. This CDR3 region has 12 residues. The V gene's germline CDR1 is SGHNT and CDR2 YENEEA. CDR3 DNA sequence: TGTGCCAGCAGACGTACGGAAGAGGCCCAGTACTTC. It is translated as CASRRTEEAQYF.

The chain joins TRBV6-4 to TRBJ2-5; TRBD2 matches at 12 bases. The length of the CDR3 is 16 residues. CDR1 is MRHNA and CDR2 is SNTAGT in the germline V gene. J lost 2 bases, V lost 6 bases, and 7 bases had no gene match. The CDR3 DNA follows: TGTGCCAGCAGGGGACGGACTAGCGGGATTCAAGAGACCCAGTACTTC. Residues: CASRGRTSGIQETQYF.

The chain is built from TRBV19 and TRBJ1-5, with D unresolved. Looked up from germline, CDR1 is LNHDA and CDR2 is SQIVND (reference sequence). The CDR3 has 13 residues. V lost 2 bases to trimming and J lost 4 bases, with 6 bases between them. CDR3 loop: CASSIIGNQPQHF. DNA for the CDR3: TGTGCCAGTAGTATAATTGGGAATCAGCCCCAGCATTTT. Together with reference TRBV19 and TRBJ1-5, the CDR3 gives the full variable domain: DGGITQSPKYLFRKEGQNVTLSCEQNLNHDAMYWYRQDPGQGLRLIYYSQIVNDFQKGDIAEGYSVSREKKESFPLTVTSAQKNPTAFYLCASSIIGNQPQHFGDGTRLSIL.

The DNA of the CDR3 is TGCGCCAGCAGCCCCTTAGCGGGAGGGAGCACCGGGGAGCTGTTTTTT. Amino acid sequence: CASSPLAGGSTGELFF. V gene TRBV4-3 combines with J gene TRBJ2-2; 11 bases match TRBD2. Trimming took 4 bases from V and 4 from J; bases not matched to a gene: 5. The CDR3 has 16 residues. Germline-derived CDR1 and CDR2 are LGHNA and YSLEER.

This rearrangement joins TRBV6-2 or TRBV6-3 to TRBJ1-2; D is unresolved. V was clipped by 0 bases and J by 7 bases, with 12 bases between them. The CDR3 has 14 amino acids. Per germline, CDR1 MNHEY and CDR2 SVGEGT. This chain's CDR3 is CASSYSMEWGGYTF. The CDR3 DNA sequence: TGTGCCAGCAGTTACTCGATGGAGTGGGGTGGCTACACCTTC.